This T cell receptor beta chain stems from a study of cytomegalovirus exposure and HLA in healthy donors. Study-level findings and limits: An apparent linkage of common viral pathogens to several of the most significant clusters emerged in a later analysis. The study put some 150 TCR beta chains on its list as cytomegalovirus-associated. Researchers had no immune exposure information except CMV serostatus available. In a later analysis, CMV-associated beta chains were mostly HLA-associated, it appeared.

This clone was observed a single time. The target antigen is unknown. This CDR3 comprises 15 residues. Germline CDR1 and CDR2: WSHSY and SAAADI. V was cut by 2 bases and J by 6 bases, with 14 bases left in between. PCR involved 60 Vbeta and 13 Jbeta primers. Assay used: immunoSEQ multiplex PCR; TCRdb lists only in-frame clones, some missing. The sample contains more than 150,000 clones, 84% of which appear only once. The sequence came from a girl aged 2 to 9 in good health and CMV-seropositive. Sequenced input: PBMCs. The rearrangement joins TRBV10-2 to TRBJ1-5; a weak D match, TRBD1 (6 bases). In DNA form, the CDR3 reads TGCGCCAGCAGTGAGGGGGGTGGGGGGGCTCAGCCCCAGCATTTT. Translating it yields CASSEGGGGAQPQHF.